This T cell receptor beta chain was identified during a study of shared clonotypes between healthy human individuals. Findings of the study overall: Several donors had around 5.2% of their naive CD4 clonotypes in common. Naive subsets generally had larger estimated richness than memory subsets.

CD45RO-negative cells were positively selected for CCR7, leaving out terminally differentiated effector memory CD45RA+ cells. On this clone: Antigen unknown.

Germline CDR1 is ENHRY and CDR2 is SYGVKD. CDR3 length equals 13 residues. V dropped 6 bases and J dropped 3 bases, with 12 bases sitting between them. The method was immunoSEQ multiplex PCR; TCRdb's version includes in-frame clones alone and lacks a portion of them. The sample has about 1.9 million clones, about 93% seen once. The receptor's source is a young man in good health. Some clones in this sample may be carry-over from other donors' samples. The chain has TRBV10-3 and TRBJ2-7; the D gene is possibly TRBD2 (7 bases). The sample was naive CD8+ T cells from PBMCs. CDR3 bases: TGTGCCATCAGGGGGGGGCCTATCTACGAGCAGTACTTC. Amino acids: CAIRGGPIYEQYF.